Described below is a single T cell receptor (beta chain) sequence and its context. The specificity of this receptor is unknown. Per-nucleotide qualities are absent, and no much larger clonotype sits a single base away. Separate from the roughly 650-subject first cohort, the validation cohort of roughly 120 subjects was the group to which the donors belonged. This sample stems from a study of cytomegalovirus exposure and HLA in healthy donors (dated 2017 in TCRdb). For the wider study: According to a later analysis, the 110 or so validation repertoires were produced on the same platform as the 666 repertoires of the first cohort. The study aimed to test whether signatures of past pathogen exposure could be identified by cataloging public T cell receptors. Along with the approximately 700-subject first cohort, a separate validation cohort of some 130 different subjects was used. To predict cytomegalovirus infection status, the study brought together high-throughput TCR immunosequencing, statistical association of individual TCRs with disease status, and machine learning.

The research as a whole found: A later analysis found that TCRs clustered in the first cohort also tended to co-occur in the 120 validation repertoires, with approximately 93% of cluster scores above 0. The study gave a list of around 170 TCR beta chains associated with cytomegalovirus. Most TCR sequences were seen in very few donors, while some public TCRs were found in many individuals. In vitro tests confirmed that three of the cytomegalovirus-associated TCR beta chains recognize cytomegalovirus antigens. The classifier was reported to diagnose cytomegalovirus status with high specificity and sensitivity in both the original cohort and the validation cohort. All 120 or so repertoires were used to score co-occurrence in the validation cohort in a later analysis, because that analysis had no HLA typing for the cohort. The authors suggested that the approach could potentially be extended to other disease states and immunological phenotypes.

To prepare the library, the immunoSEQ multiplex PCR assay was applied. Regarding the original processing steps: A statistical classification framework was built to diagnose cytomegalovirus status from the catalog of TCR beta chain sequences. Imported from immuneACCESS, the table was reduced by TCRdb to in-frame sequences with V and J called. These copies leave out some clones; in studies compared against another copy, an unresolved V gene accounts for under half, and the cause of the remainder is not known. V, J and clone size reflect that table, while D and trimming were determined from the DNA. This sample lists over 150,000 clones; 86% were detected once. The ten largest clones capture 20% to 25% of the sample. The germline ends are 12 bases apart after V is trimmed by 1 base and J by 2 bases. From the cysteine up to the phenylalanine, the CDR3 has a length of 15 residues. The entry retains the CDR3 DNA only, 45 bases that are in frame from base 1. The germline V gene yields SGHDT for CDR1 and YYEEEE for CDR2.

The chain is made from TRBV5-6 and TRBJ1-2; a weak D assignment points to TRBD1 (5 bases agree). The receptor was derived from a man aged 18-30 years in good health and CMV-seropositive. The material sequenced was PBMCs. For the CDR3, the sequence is CASSLWQGKNYGYTF. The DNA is TGTGCCAGCAGCTTGTGGCAGGGAAAGAACTATGGCTACACCTTC.